These 27 T cell receptor beta chains came from one sample sequenced in a study of blood T cells in healthy people across ages. Through a sample-barcoded 5' primer and a J-beta primer mix, a second PCR was run for roughly 6 to 11 cycles. TCRdb redid the calling of the 5' RACE reads with MiXCR, one entry per CDR3 protein. The sample consists of about 290,000 distinct CDR3 sequences, less than 30% of them appearing once. Sequencing input: blood. These TCRs come from a woman in her 70s in good health.

This clonotype was seen a handful of times. This chain links TRBV28 with TRBJ2-7; 7 bases are a match to TRBD2. The CDR3 covers 15 residues. Germline V lookup: CDR1 MDHEN, CDR2 SYDVKM. Trimming took 1 base from V and 3 from J; bases not matched to a gene: 6. The CDR3 DNA sequence: TGTGCCAGCAGTTTATTGGGGGGGGAGAACTACGAGCAGTACTTC. The encoded protein is CASSLLGGENYEQYF.

The sample holds many counts of this clonotype. J is TRBJ2-5 and V is TRBV4-3; D is unresolved. The J call is uncertain, as TRBJ2-1 better fits the DNA end. CDR1 is LGHNA, CDR2 YSLEER, per germline. The CDR3 length is 13 residues. CDR3 nucleotides: TGCGCCAGCAGCCAAGAACCGGGCTCCCCACAGTTCTTC. Translation gives CASSQEPGSPQFF.

J is TRBJ2-1 and V is TRBV5-1; D remains unclear. CDR1 is SGHRS, CDR2 YFSETQ, per germline. The CDR3 has 16 amino acids. Trimming shortened V by 0 bases and J by 6 bases, and 16 bases separated the two germline ends. DNA for the CDR3: TGCGCCAGCAGCTTGGGGTTCGGCAGGTTGCTCAATGAGCAGTTCTTC. Protein: CASSLGFGRLLNEQFF.

V and J are TRBV2 and TRBJ2-5; possibly TRBD1 for D (5 bases). This CDR3 has 16 amino acids. Trimming left V 0 bases short and J 0 bases short, with 11 bases between. Germline lookup yields CDR1 SNHLY and CDR2 FYNNEI. The CDR3 reads CASSEAGRAHQETQYF. In DNA form, the CDR3 reads TGTGCCAGCAGTGAAGCAGGCAGGGCTCACCAAGAGACCCAGTACTTC.

V and J are TRBV5-1 and TRBJ2-1, with D maybe TRBD2 (5 bases). Germline V gene data show CDR1 as SGHRS and CDR2 as YFSETQ. The CDR3 consists of 14 residues. With 3 bases removed from V and 6 bases from J, the gap between germline ends came to 13 bases. CDR3 in DNA: TGCGCCAGCAGCTCCCGGACTGGCTCCAATGAGCAGTTCTTC. It encodes CASSSRTGSNEQFF.

The chain uses TRBV20-1 and TRBJ2-5; TRBD2 agrees at 8 bases. The DNA matches TRBJ2-1 better at its end, which makes the J call doubtful. The CDR3 length is 13 residues. The germline gives CDR1 DFQATT, CDR2 SNEGSKA (reference sequence). Here the CDR3 DNA reads TGCAGTGCTATGAGCGGGAGAGGCGGTGAGCAGTTCTTC. Translated: CSAMSGRGGEQFF.

The V and J genes are TRBV20-1 and TRBJ2-5; 11 positions agree with TRBD2. The J call may be mistaken, given a closer DNA end match to TRBJ2-7. The CDR3 runs to 14 residues. Germline V gene sequence: CDR1 DFQATT, CDR2 SNEGSKA (reference sequence). Here the CDR3 reads CSARDLAGGGEQYF. In DNA, the CDR3 is TGCAGTGCTAGAGATCTAGCGGGAGGAGGCGAGCAGTACTTC.

In its sample, this clonotype was seen many times. The CDR3: CASSRVTSGSGGETQYF. CDR3 in DNA: TGCGCCAGCAGCCGAGTGACTAGCGGGAGTGGGGGAGAGACCCAGTACTTC. The rearrangement joins TRBV5-1 to TRBJ2-5; 12 bases map to TRBD2. The V and J ends lost 4 bases and 4 bases, in that order; junction bases with no gene match: 11. The CDR3 spans 17 residues. Germline V gene lookup returns CDR1 SGHRS and CDR2 YFSETQ.

This clonotype occurred a few times. The chain carries TRBV20-1 and TRBJ2-5, with 11 bases matching TRBD1. The V segment lost 4 bases and the J segment 4 bases; nucleotides outside the gene matches: 8. Germline V gene lookup returns CDR1 DFQATT and CDR2 SNEGSKA (reference sequence). This CDR3 contains 15 residues. The DNA of the CDR3 is TGCAGTGCTACGATGTTGGGGACAGGGGGAGAGACCCAGTACTTC. Amino acid sequence: CSATMLGTGGETQYF.

The V call is TRBV6-5, the J call TRBJ1-6, with no clear D. Deletions cut 7 bases from V and 7 bases from J, with 11 bases between. The CDR3 spans 13 residues. Germline V lookup: CDR1 MNHEY, CDR2 SVGAGI. As DNA, the CDR3 is TGTGCCAGCACCGCGGTTACCAATTCACCCCTCCACTTT. Residues: CASTAVTNSPLHF.

V gene TRBV7-2 combines with J gene TRBJ1-5, with D tentatively TRBD1 (6 bases). This CDR3 region has 17 residues. From germline, CDR1 is SGHTA and CDR2 FQGNSA. V was clipped by 1 base and J by 2 bases, with 15 bases between them. CDR3 in DNA: TGTGCCAGCAGCTTAGGGACAGTCATCAGTGGCAATCAGCCCCAGCATTTT. Protein product: CASSLGTVISGNQPQHF.

The rearrangement uses TRBV15 and TRBJ2-1, with D possibly matching TRBD2 (6 bases). The CDR3 consists of 17 residues. Germline assignment: CDR1 LNHNV and CDR2 YYDKDF (reference sequence). V was shortened by 5 bases and J by 7 bases, with 24 bases between the two germline ends. The CDR3 reads CATSPPRGASTDNEQFF. The CDR3 nucleotides read TGTGCCACCAGCCCTCCGCGCGGGGCCTCCACCGATAATGAGCAGTTCTTC.

The chain joins TRBV29-1 to TRBJ2-5; D possibly corresponds to TRBD1 (7 bases). The CDR3 runs 15 residues. The germline V gene encodes CDR1 SQVTM and CDR2 ANQGSEA. V lost 6 bases and J lost 1, with 18 bases in between. CDR3 sequence: CSVDGTQGGQETQYF. For the CDR3, the DNA is TGCAGCGTCGATGGGACTCAGGGGGGCCAAGAGACCCAGTACTTC.

The genes are TRBV3-1 and TRBJ2-1; D call uncertain. V was clipped by 3 bases and J by 0 bases, with 9 bases between them. CDR1 and CDR2 (germline): LGHDT, YNNKEL (reference sequence). This CDR3 is 15 amino acids long. This CDR3 is CASSHLDSSYNEQFF. The CDR3 DNA is TGTGCCAGCAGCCACCTGGATAGCTCCTACAATGAGCAGTTCTTC.

This clonotype was recorded many times. The chain links TRBV12-3 or TRBV12-4 to TRBJ2-5; TRBD1 is a possible D gene (6 bases). V dropped 6 bases and J dropped 5 bases, with 16 bases sitting between them. The CDR3 length is 14 residues. CDR3 residues: CASSPTQGMETQYF. CDR3 DNA: TGTGCCAGCAGCCCAACCCAGGGGATGGAGACCCAGTACTTC.

This clonotype appeared a few times. J is TRBJ2-1 and V is TRBV27, with D possibly TRBD2 on 5 matching bases. The V gene's germline CDR1 is MNHEY and CDR2 SMNVEV (reference sequence). The CDR3 has 14 residues. Trimming stripped 4 bases from V and 1 base from J, with 8 bases between. This CDR3 reads CASSSRGSYNEQFF. The CDR3 nucleotides read TGTGCCAGCAGTTCACGGGGATCCTACAATGAGCAGTTCTTC.

The V and J genes are TRBV28 and TRBJ2-1, with 11 bases identical to TRBD2. The CDR3 is 21 amino acids. Looked up from germline, CDR1 is MDHEN and CDR2 is SYDVKM. J gave up 1 base and V 4 bases, and 18 bases lay outside the gene matches. CDR3 amino acids: CASSSVVLQTSGKRSYNEQFF. In nucleotides, the CDR3 is TGTGCCAGCAGTTCGGTAGTTCTCCAGACTAGCGGGAAAAGGTCCTACAATGAGCAGTTCTTC. The full variable domain, completed using reference TRBV28 and TRBJ2-1, is DVKVTQSSRYLVKRTGEKVFLECVQDMDHENMFWYRQDPGLGLRLIYFSYDVKMKEKGDIPEGYSVSREKKERFSLILESASTNQTSMYLCASSSVVLQTSGKRSYNEQFFGPGTRLTVL.

A few counts support this clonotype. This sequence joins TRBV28 and TRBJ2-3; 8 nucleotides align to TRBD2. The V gene end was trimmed by 6 bases and the J gene end by 4 bases; junction bases not matched to a gene: 9. Germline V gene sequence: CDR1 MDHEN, CDR2 SYDVKM. The length of the CDR3 is 15 residues. DNA for the CDR3: TGTGCCAGCAGCCCTAGCGGGTGTAACGCAGATACGCAGTATTTT. Translating gives CASSPSGCNADTQYF.

This clonotype appeared many times. The CDR3 bases are TGCAGCGTTGAAAGGGCAGGAGGTGACTACGAGCAGTACTTC. It specifies CSVERAGGDYEQYF. This chain links TRBV29-1 with TRBJ2-7, with D maybe TRBD2 (5 bases). The CDR3 is 14 amino acids. Per the germline V gene, CDR1 is SQVTM and CDR2 is ANQGSEA. V lost 2 bases and J 3 bases, leaving 14 bases between the germline ends.

In its sample, this clonotype was seen many times. This CDR3 is CASSGQGTDTQYF. CDR3 nucleotide sequence: TGTGCCAGCAGCGGACAGGGGACAGATACGCAGTATTTT. The J gene is TRBJ2-3, the V gene TRBV7-9; 9 bases are shared with TRBD1. J was trimmed by 3 bases and V by 5 bases; bases with no gene match: 0. Germline CDR1 and CDR2: SEHNR and FQNEAQ (reference sequence). The CDR3 is made up of 13 amino acids. Based on the CDR3 plus reference TRBV7-9 and TRBJ2-3, the full variable domain is DTGVSQNPRHKITKRGQNVTFRCDPISEHNRLYWYRQTLGQGPEFLTYFQNEAQLEKSRLLSDRFSAERPKGSFSTLEIQRTEQGDSAMYLCASSGQGTDTQYFGPGTRLTVL.

The V gene is TRBV7-8, the J gene TRBJ1-5, with 7 positions matching TRBD1. This CDR3 contains 15 residues. Germline trimming cut 1 base from V and 6 bases from J; bases unmatched to any gene: 6. CDR1 and CDR2 (germline): SGHVS, FQNEAQ. The CDR3 DNA sequence: TGTGCCAGCAGCTTAGGCGCAGGGGGTATTCAGCCCCAGCATTTT. This sequence encodes CASSLGAGGIQPQHF.

The rearrangement links TRBV12-3 or TRBV12-4 to TRBJ2-5, with TRBD2 matching 13 bases. The closer fit of TRBJ2-7 to the DNA end suggests the J call may be wrong. The CDR3 is made up of 15 amino acids. This chain's CDR3 is CASRPGLAGAGEQYF. CDR3 bases: TGTGCCAGCAGGCCCGGACTAGCGGGAGCGGGCGAGCAGTACTTC.

This clonotype was counted between two and nine times. This chain links TRBV20-1 with TRBJ1-2; TRBD1 agrees at 8 bases. The length of the CDR3 is 13 residues. V was clipped by 4 bases and J by 1 base; unmatched bases: 2. Germline V lookup: CDR1 DFQATT, CDR2 SNEGSKA (reference sequence). DNA for the CDR3: TGCAGTGCTACAGGGGGCAGTAACTATGGCTACACCTTC. This translates into CSATGGSNYGYTF.

This rearrangement joins TRBV7-9 to TRBJ2-5; perhaps TRBD1 as D (5 bases). Trimming took off 5 bases at V and 3 bases at J, with 10 bases between the two ends. This CDR3 region has 13 residues. CDR1 is SEHNR, CDR2 FQNEAQ, per germline (reference sequence). CDR3 DNA sequence: TGTGCCAGCAGCCCAGGGTATGAAGAGACCCAGTACTTC. Translation: CASSPGYEETQYF. The full variable domain, with the rest looked up from reference TRBV7-9 and TRBJ2-5, is DTGVSQNPRHKITKRGQNVTFRCDPISEHNRLYWYRQTLGQGPEFLTYFQNEAQLEKSRLLSDRFSAERPKGSFSTLEIQRTEQGDSAMYLCASSPGYEETQYFGPGTRLLVL.

A few counts support this clonotype. The rearrangement joins TRBV5-1 to TRBJ1-1, with TRBD1 identical over 7 bases. J gave up 1 base and V 3 bases, and 9 bases lay outside the gene matches. The germline V gene encodes CDR1 SGHRS and CDR2 YFSETQ. This CDR3 has 16 amino acids. CDR3 residues: CASSSGTVLTNTEAFF. The DNA for the CDR3 is TGCGCCAGCAGCTCCGGGACAGTACTTACGAACACTGAAGCTTTCTTT.

This clonotype has only a few counts. The gene calls are TRBV20-1 and TRBJ2-1; 7 bases align to TRBD2. Matching the DNA end better, TRBJ2-5 makes the J call doubtful. The CDR3 runs to 12 residues. In germline, CDR1 is DFQATT, CDR2 SNEGSKA (reference sequence). This chain's CDR3 is CSAPREGETQYF. CDR3 DNA: TGCAGTGCGCCCAGGGAGGGAGAGACCCAGTACTTC.

The gene calls are TRBV19 and TRBJ2-4; D gene unclear. The germline gives CDR1 LNHDA, CDR2 SQIVND (reference sequence). V lost 3 bases to trimming and J lost 3 bases, with 6 bases between them. CDR3 size: 13 residues. In nucleotides, the CDR3 is TGTGCCAGTAGTATCCCAGGCAAAAACATTCAGTACTTC. Translated: CASSIPGKNIQYF.